Below are 17 T cell receptor beta chains sequenced from a single sample in a study of cytomegalovirus exposure and HLA in healthy donors. 13 Jbeta primers and 60 Vbeta primers were used for the PCR. Some clones are missing from TCRdb's copy, which holds only in-frame ones; the method was immunoSEQ multiplex PCR. The sample has roughly 280,000 clones, 65% to 85% seen once. What was sequenced was PBMCs. The origin of the receptors is a female donor in good health and CMV-seronegative.

V is TRBV28 and J is TRBJ2-7; possibly TRBD2 for D (5 bases). Trimming stripped 5 bases from V and 3 bases from J, with 8 bases between. In germline, CDR1 is MDHEN, CDR2 SYDVKM. The CDR3 contains 12 residues. CDR3 bases: TGTGCCAGCAGTAGGGCGGGCTACGAGCAGTACTTC. As protein: CASSRAGYEQYF.

A single count supports this clone. This rearrangement joins TRBV9 to TRBJ1-3, with TRBD1 as a possible D gene (5 bases). This CDR3 region has 18 residues. In germline, CDR1 is SGDLS, CDR2 YYNGEE. V lost 0 bases and J lost 2, with 18 bases in between. CDR3 sequence (DNA): TGTGCCAGCAGCGTAGCCCGGGGGGACTCTAACCCTGGAAACACCATATATTTT. Encoded protein: CASSVARGDSNPGNTIYF.

The rearrangement joins TRBV25-1 to TRBJ1-2; 9 bases fit TRBD1. CDR1 and CDR2 (germline): MGHDK, SYGVNS. Trimming at V came to 5 bases and at J to 6 bases, leaving 10 bases not matched to a gene. CDR3 length equals 15 residues. DNA for the CDR3: TGTGCCAGCAGTTTTCGGACAGGGGTATACGATGGCTACACCTTC. Encoded protein: CASSFRTGVYDGYTF.

The chain links TRBV18 to TRBJ1-2, with a possible D match to TRBD1 (5 bases). V shed 2 bases and J shed 5 bases, with 12 bases lying between them. The CDR3 spans 14 residues. Germline assignment: CDR1 KGHSH and CDR2 LQKENI. The CDR3 DNA sequence: TGTGCCAGCTCACCAGGCAGGGCTGGGTATGGCTACACCTTC. It encodes CASSPGRAGYGYTF. Drawing the rest from reference TRBV18 and TRBJ1-2, the complete variable domain is NAGVMQNPRHLVRRRGQEARLRCSPMKGHSHVYWYRQLPEEGLKFMVYLQKENIIDESGMPKERFSAEFPKEGPSILRIQQVVRGDSAAYFCASSPGRAGYGYTFGSGTRLTVV.

As for this clone: A read error may account for a junction end that differs from germline. Other DNA variants within this sample encode the same CDR3. The V gene is TRBV6-5, the J gene TRBJ2-3, with D tentatively TRBD2 (5 bases). Germline CDR1 MNHEY, CDR2 SVGAGI. There are 14 residues in the CDR3. CDR3 in DNA: TGTGCCAGCAGTTCACGGGATAGCACGGATACGCAGTATTTT. Translated, it gives CASSSRDSTDTQYF.

This clone was seen more than once but under ten times. The J gene is TRBJ1-1, the V gene TRBV19; perhaps TRBD1 as D (6 bases). This CDR3 has 13 residues. V was clipped by 6 bases and J by 1 base, with 9 bases between them. Germline V gene data show CDR1 as LNHDA and CDR2 as SQIVND (reference sequence). CDR3 DNA sequence: TGTGCCAGTAGGGCGACAGGGAACACTGAAGCTTTCTTT. It encodes CASRATGNTEAFF.

The chain links TRBV7-9 to TRBJ1-1; 7 positions agree with TRBD1. V trimming: 6 bases; J trimming: 6 bases; junction bases outside the gene matches: 7. The CDR3 runs to 13 residues. Germline loops: CDR1 SEHNR, CDR2 FQNEAQ (reference sequence). The CDR3: CASSSGGQAEAFF. As DNA, the CDR3 is TGTGCCAGCAGTTCGGGCGGACAGGCTGAAGCTTTCTTT.

There are a few counts of this clone. The chain carries TRBV9 and TRBJ2-3, with 10 nucleotides matching TRBD2. The CDR3 is made up of 16 amino acids. Germline V gene lookup returns CDR1 SGDLS and CDR2 YYNGEE. With 2 bases clipped from V and 5 bases from J, the junction kept 8 bases outside the gene matches. In DNA form, the CDR3 reads TGTGCCAGCAGCGTGGGGCTAGCGGGAGTAGGAGATACGCAGTATTTT. This sequence encodes CASSVGLAGVGDTQYF.

This clone turned up a few times. The chain employs TRBV5-4 and TRBJ1-1; D not resolved. Between the trimmed V and J ends, which lost 4 bases and 1 base, there was a span of 14 bases. Germline values: CDR1 SGHNT, CDR2 YYREEE (reference sequence). This CDR3 contains 15 residues. The DNA for the CDR3 is TGTGCCAGCAGCCCGGATGACAATCGGAACACTGAAGCTTTCTTT. It codes for CASSPDDNRNTEAFF.

The V gene is TRBV28, the J gene TRBJ2-2; 8 nucleotides agree with TRBD2. The CDR3 runs to 18 residues. The V segment lost 3 bases and the J segment 5 bases; nucleotides outside the gene matches: 14. Per germline, CDR1 MDHEN and CDR2 SYDVKM. The CDR3 is CASSFPGSGIMGTGELFF. The CDR3 coding sequence is TGTGCCAGCAGTTTTCCGGGTAGCGGGATAATGGGAACCGGGGAGCTGTTTTTT.

The V call is TRBV28, the J call TRBJ1-5, with 7 bases identical to TRBD1. Trimming removed 2 bases from V and 6 bases from J; junction bases left unmatched: 7. Germline-derived CDR1 and CDR2 are MDHEN and SYDVKM. The CDR3 extends over 15 amino acids. The CDR3 nucleotides are TGTGCCAGCAGTTTACCAGAACAGGGGCGTCAGCCCCAGCATTTT. Its protein is CASSLPEQGRQPQHF.

This rearrangement joins TRBV7-6 to TRBJ2-7; 8 bases fit TRBD2. The CDR3 covers 15 residues. The V gene's germline CDR1 is SGHVS and CDR2 FNYEAQ. The junction had 9 bases not matched to a gene; V was cut back by 4 bases and J by 4 bases. Here the CDR3 reads CASSSQAGAEYEQYF. CDR3 DNA: TGTGCCAGCAGCTCTCAAGCGGGAGCAGAGTACGAGCAGTACTTC.

The V gene is TRBV11-3, the J gene TRBJ1-1; D not certain. Germline CDR1 is SGHNT and CDR2 is YENEEA. V gave up 1 base and J gave up 0 bases, with 12 bases separating them. CDR3 length equals 16 residues. In nucleotides, the CDR3 is TGTGCCAGCAGCTTAGGTCGCCAGGTGATGAACACTGAAGCTTTCTTT. It yields the protein CASSLGRQVMNTEAFF.

The chain has TRBV7-9 and TRBJ2-7, with 7 positions matching TRBD2. Trimming removed 5 bases from V and 1 base from J; junction bases left unmatched: 5. There are 14 residues in the CDR3. Germline V gene lookup returns CDR1 SEHNR and CDR2 FQNEAQ (reference sequence). CDR3 in amino acids: CASSPRGLSYEQYF. In DNA form, the CDR3 reads TGTGCCAGCAGCCCGAGGGGACTATCCTACGAGCAGTACTTC.

Concerning this clone: Other DNA sequences within the sample encode an identical CDR3. The chain employs TRBV27 and TRBJ2-7; D not resolved. The CDR3 has 13 amino acids. CDR1 and CDR2 (germline): MNHEY, SMNVEV (reference sequence). Trimming removed 2 bases at V and 3 bases at J, with 8 bases between. CDR3 coding DNA: TGTGCCAGCAGTTTAACAGCTTTCTACGAGCAGTACTTC. It specifies CASSLTAFYEQYF.

This rearrangement joins TRBV7-9 to TRBJ2-2; D possibly corresponds to TRBD2 (5 bases). The CDR3 is 14 residues long. Per the germline V gene, CDR1 is SEHNR and CDR2 is FQNEAQ (reference sequence). Trimming cost V 5 bases and J 4 bases, with 11 bases left between them. The CDR3 protein is CASSQVGGTGELFF. The CDR3 nucleotides read TGTGCCAGCAGCCAAGTAGGAGGCACCGGGGAGCTGTTTTTT.

This chain links TRBV27 with TRBJ1-1, with no clear D. Trimming stripped 5 bases from V and 0 bases from J, with 10 bases between. Germline CDR1 reads MNHEY; CDR2 reads SMNVEV (reference sequence). CDR3 size: 14 residues. This CDR3 reads CASSRQNLNTEAFF. In nucleotides, the CDR3 is TGTGCCAGCAGTCGTCAGAATTTGAACACTGAAGCTTTCTTT.